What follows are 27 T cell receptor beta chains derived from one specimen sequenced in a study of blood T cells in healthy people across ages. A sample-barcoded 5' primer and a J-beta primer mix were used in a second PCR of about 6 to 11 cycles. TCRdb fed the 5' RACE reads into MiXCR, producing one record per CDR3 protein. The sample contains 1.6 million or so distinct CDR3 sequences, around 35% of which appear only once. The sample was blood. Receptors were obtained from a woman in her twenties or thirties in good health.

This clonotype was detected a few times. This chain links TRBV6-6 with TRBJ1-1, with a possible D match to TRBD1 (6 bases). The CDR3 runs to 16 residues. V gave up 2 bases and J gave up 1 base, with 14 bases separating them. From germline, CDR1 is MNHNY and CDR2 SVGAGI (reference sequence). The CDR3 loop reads CASSYPLGHPNTEAFF. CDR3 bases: TGTGCCAGCAGTTACCCGTTGGGACACCCGAACACTGAAGCTTTCTTT.

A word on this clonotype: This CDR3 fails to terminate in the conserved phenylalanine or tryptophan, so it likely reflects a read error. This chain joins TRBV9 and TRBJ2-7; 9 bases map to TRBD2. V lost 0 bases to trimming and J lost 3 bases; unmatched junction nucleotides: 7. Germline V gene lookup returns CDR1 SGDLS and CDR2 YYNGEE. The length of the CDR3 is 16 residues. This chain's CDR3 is CASSVEGGGEGYEQYL. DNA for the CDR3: TGTGCCAGCAGCGTAGAAGGCGGGGGGGAAGGCTACGAGCAGTACCTC.

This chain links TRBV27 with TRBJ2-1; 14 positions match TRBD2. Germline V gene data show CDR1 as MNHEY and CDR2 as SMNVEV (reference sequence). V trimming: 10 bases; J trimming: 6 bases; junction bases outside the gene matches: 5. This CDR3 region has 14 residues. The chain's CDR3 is CATGLAGGRNEQFF. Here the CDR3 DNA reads TGTGCCACCGGACTAGCGGGAGGTCGCAATGAGCAGTTCTTC.

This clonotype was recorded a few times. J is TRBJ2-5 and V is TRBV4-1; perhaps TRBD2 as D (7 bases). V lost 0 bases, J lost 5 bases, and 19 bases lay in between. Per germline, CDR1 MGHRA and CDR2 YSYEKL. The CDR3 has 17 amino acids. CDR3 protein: CASSQDIPGGAGETQYF. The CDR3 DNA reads TGCGCCAGCAGCCAAGACATTCCGGGGGGCGCGGGGGAGACCCAGTACTTC.

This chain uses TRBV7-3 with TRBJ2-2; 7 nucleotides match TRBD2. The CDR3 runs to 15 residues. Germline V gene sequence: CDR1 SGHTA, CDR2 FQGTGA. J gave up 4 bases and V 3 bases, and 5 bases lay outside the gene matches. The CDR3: CASSFAGEPTGELFF. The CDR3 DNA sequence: TGTGCCAGCAGCTTCGCGGGAGAGCCCACCGGGGAGCTGTTTTTT.

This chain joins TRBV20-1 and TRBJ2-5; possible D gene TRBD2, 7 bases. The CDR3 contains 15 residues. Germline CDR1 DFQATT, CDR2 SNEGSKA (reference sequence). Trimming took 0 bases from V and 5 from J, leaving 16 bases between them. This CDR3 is CSARDLLGGGETQYF. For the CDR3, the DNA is TGCAGTGCTAGAGATCTATTAGGGGGGGGGGAGACCCAGTACTTC.

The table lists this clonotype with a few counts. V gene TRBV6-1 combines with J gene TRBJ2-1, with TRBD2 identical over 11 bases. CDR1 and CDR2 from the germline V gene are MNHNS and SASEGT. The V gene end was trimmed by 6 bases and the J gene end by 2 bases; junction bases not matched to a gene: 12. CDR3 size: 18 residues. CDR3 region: CASRPFFLAGGTYNEQFF. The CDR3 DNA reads TGTGCCAGCAGACCCTTTTTTTTAGCGGGGGGGACCTACAATGAGCAGTTCTTC.

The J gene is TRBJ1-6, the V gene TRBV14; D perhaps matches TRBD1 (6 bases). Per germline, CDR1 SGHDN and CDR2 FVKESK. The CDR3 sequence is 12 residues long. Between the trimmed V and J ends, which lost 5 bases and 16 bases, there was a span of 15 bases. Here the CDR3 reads CASSVGTKPLHF. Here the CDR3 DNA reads TGTGCCAGCAGCGTCGGGACAAAACCACTCCACTTT.

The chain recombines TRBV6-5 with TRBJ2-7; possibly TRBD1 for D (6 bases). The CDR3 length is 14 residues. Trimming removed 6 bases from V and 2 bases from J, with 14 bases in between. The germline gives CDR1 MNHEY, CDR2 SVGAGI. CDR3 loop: CASRRTRGPYEQYF. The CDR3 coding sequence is TGTGCCAGCAGGAGAACCAGGGGTCCCTACGAGCAGTACTTC.

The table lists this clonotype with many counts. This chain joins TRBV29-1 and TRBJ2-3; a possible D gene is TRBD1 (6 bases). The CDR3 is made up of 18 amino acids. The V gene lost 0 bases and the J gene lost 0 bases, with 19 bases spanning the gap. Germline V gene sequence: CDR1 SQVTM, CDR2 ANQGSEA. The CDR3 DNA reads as TGCAGCGTTGAAGATCCCCCTCGGACCCAGGGGAGCACAGATACGCAGTATTTT. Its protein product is CSVEDPPRTQGSTDTQYF.

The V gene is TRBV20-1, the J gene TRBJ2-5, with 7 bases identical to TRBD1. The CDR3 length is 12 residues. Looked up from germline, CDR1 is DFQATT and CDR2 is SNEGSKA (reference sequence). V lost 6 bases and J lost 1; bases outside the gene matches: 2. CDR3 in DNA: TGCAGTGCCACAGGGGCCCAAGAGACCCAGTACTTC. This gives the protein CSATGAQETQYF.

The CDR3 protein is CASNSKGYTF. CDR3 nucleotide sequence: TGTGCCAGCAATTCGAAGGGCTACACCTTC. The chain employs TRBV6-1 and TRBJ1-2, with unresolved D. Germline CDR1 is MNHNS and CDR2 is SASEGT. Trimming shortened V by 7 bases and J by 8 bases, and 8 bases separated the two germline ends. This CDR3 is 10 amino acids long.

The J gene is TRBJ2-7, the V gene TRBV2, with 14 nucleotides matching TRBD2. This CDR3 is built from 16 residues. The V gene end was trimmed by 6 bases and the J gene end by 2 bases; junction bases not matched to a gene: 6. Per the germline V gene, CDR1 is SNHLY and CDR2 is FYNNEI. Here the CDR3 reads CASRAEGLAGAYEQYF. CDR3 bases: TGTGCCAGCAGGGCTGAGGGACTAGCGGGAGCCTACGAGCAGTACTTC. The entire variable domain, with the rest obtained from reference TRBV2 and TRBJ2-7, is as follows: EPEVTQTPSHQVTQMGQEVILRCVPISNHLYFYWYRQILGQKVEFLVSFYNNEISEKSEIFDDQFSVERPDGSNFTLKIRSTKLEDSAMYFCASRAEGLAGAYEQYFGPGTRLTVT.

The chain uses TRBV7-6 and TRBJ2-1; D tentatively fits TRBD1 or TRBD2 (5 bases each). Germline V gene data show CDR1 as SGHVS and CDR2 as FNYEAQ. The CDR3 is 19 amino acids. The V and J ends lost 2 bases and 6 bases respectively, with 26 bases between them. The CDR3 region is CASSLNEGRQRAASNEQFF. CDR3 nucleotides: TGTGCCAGCAGCTTAAATGAAGGGCGACAGAGGGCTGCGAGCAATGAGCAGTTCTTC.

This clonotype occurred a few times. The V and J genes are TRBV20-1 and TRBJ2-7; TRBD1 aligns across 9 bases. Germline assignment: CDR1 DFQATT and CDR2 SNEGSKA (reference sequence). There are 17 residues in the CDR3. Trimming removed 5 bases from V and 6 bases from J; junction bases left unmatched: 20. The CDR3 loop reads CSASGTTGTGIGFEQYF. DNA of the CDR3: TGCAGTGCTTCGGGAACTACCGGGACAGGGATTGGATTCGAGCAGTACTTC.

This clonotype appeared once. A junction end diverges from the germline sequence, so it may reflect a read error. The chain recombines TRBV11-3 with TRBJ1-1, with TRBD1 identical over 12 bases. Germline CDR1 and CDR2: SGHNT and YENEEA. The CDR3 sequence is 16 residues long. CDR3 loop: CAGSLGQGALGTEAFF. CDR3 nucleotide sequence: TGTGCCGGCAGCTTGGGACAGGGGGCGTTGGGCACTGAAGCTTTCTTT.

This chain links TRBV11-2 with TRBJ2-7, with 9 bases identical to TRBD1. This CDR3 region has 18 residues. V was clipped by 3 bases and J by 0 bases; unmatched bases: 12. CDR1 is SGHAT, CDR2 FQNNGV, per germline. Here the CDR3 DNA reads TGTGCCAGCAGCTTGAGGGGACAGGGTTGGGAAGACTCCTACGAGCAGTACTTC. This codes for CASSLRGQGWEDSYEQYF.

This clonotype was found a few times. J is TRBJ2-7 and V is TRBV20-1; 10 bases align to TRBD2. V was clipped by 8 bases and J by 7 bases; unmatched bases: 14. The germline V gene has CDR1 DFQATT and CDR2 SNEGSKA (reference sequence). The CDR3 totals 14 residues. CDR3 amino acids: CSTSGRALGGEQYF. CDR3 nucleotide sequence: TGCAGTACGAGCGGGAGGGCCTTGGGGGGAGAGCAGTACTTC.

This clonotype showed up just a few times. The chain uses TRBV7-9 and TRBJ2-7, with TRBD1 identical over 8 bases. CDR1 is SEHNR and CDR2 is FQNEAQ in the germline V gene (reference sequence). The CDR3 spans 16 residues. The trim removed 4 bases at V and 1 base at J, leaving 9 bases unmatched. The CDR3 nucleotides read TGTGCCAGCAGCTCAGCCACCGGGACAGGATCCTACGAGCAGTACTTC. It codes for CASSSATGTGSYEQYF.

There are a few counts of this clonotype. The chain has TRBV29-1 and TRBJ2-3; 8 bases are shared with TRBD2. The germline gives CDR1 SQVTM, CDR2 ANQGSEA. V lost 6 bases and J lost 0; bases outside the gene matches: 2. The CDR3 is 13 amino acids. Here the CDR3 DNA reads TGCAGCGTCATAGCGGGAAGCACAGATACGCAGTATTTT. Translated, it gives CSVIAGSTDTQYF.

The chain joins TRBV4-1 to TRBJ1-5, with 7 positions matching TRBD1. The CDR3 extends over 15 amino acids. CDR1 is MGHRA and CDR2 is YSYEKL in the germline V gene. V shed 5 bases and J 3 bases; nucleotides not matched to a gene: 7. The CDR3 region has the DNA TGCGCCAGCAGCTCGACAGGGACCAACAATCAGCCCCAGCATTTT. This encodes CASSSTGTNNQPQHF.

As DNA, the CDR3 is TGCAGCGTTGGGGGCCCCAGAGAAGCTTTCTTT. Its protein is CSVGGPREAFF. The rearrangement joins TRBV29-1 to TRBJ1-1, with D possibly matching TRBD1 (5 bases). This CDR3 is 11 amino acids long. The germline CDR1 and CDR2 sequences are SQVTM and ANQGSEA. Trimming pared 4 bases from V and 8 bases from J, leaving 11 bases between.

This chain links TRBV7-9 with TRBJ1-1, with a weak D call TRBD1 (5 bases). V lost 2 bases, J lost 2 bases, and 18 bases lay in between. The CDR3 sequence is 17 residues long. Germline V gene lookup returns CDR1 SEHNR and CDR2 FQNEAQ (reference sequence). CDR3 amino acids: CASSLSWGDTENTEAFF. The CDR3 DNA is TGTGCCAGCAGCTTATCCTGGGGGGATACGGAAAACACTGAAGCTTTCTTT.

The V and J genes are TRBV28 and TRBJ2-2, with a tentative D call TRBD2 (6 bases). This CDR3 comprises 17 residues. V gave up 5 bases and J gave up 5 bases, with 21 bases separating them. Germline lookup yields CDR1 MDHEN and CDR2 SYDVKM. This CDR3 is CASSPSSWDSSTGELFF. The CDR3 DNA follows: TGTGCCAGCAGTCCCAGTTCATGGGACTCCTCTACCGGGGAGCTGTTTTTT. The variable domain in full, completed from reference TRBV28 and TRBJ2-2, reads DVKVTQSSRYLVKRTGEKVFLECVQDMDHENMFWYRQDPGLGLRLIYFSYDVKMKEKGDIPEGYSVSREKKERFSLILESASTNQTSMYLCASSPSSWDSSTGELFFGEGSRLTVL.

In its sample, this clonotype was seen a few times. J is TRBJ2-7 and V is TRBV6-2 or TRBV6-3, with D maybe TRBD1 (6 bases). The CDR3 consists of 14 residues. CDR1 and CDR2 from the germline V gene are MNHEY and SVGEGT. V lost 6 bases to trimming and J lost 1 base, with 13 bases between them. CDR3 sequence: CASRGHGTSYEQYF. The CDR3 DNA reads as TGTGCCAGCAGAGGACACGGGACATCCTACGAGCAGTACTTC.

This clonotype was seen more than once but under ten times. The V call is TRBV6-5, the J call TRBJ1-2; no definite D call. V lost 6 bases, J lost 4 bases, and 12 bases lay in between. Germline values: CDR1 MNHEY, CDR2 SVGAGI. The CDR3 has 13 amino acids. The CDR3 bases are TGTGCCAGCAGGCGTGGGGAGGCCTATGGCTACACCTTC. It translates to CASRRGEAYGYTF.

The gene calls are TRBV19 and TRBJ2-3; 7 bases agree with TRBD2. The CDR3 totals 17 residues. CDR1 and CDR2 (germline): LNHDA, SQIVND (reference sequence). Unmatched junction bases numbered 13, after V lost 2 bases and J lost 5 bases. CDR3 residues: CASSISIRGSFGDTQYF. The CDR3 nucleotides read TGTGCCAGTAGTATAAGCATCCGCGGGAGTTTCGGAGATACGCAGTATTTT.